This TCR beta chain was sequenced in a study of shared clonotypes between healthy human individuals. Study information: The donor pool was made up of two women and a few men aged 18 to 49.

The CDR3 is 14 residues long. Deletions cut 0 bases from V and 2 bases from J, with 8 bases between. Germline CDR1 and CDR2: SGDLS and YYNGEE. Points on this clone: Its matching antigen is unknown.

TCRdb keeps only in-frame clones here, not all; method: immunoSEQ multiplex PCR. Here the sample spans 2,500,000 or so clones, around 93% being singletons. Nashville, Tennessee was home to all donors, each a Caucasian adult. Findings of the study overall: Generation probability values for non-shared clonotypes were lower than those for clonotypes shared by all four donors. Naive CD4 clonotype sharing across a handful of donors was about 5%.

The chain combines TRBV9 with TRBJ1-1, with unresolved D. The sequencing input was naive CD4+ T cells from PBMCs. Regarding subset: CD45RA+ positively selected. The receptor was isolated from a man aged 18 to 29 in good health. Some clones in this sample may be carry-over from other donors' samples. The CDR3: CASSVVLGNTEAFF. The CDR3 nucleotides read TGTGCCAGCAGCGTAGTTCTGGGAAACACTGAAGCTTTCTTT.